One sample yielded the 8 T cell receptor beta chains listed below, sequenced in a study of blood T cell repertoires in COVID-19. The repertoire was sequenced with immunoSEQ multiplex PCR; TCRdb's copy has only in-frame clones and lacks some. The sample has 70,000 to 95,000 clones; approximately 92% are singletons. What was sequenced was peripheral blood. These receptors were collected from a woman in her fifties or sixties with active COVID-19.

The J gene is TRBJ2-3, the V gene TRBV5-5, with D hard to call. The CDR3 consists of 12 residues. V was shortened by 4 bases and J by 6 bases, with 9 bases between the two germline ends. The V gene's germline CDR1 is SGHKS and CDR2 YYEKEE (reference sequence). In DNA, the CDR3 is TGTGCCAGCAGCGTCCTCGTGGATACGCAGTATTTT. Translating gives CASSVLVDTQYF.

The genes are TRBV19 and TRBJ1-1, with D maybe TRBD1 (6 bases). Germline CDR1 is LNHDA and CDR2 is SQIVND (reference sequence). There are 15 residues in the CDR3. Trimming shortened V by 3 bases and J by 1 base, and 12 bases separated the two germline ends. The CDR3 region is CASSIYRAENTEAFF. The DNA for the CDR3 is TGTGCCAGTAGTATTTACAGGGCCGAGAACACTGAAGCTTTCTTT.

The rearrangement uses TRBV10-3 and TRBJ2-7; TRBD1 aligns across 9 bases. Germline CDR1 reads ENHRY; CDR2 reads SYGVKD. This CDR3 has 15 amino acids. The V and J ends lost 6 bases and 4 bases, in that order; junction bases with no gene match: 10. The DNA of the CDR3 is TGTGCCATCAGCCCGGGACAGGGCTGGGGTTACGAGCAGTACTTC. Its protein product is CAISPGQGWGYEQYF.

The V and J genes are TRBV11-2 and TRBJ2-2; 8 nucleotides agree with TRBD2. This CDR3 spans 19 amino acids. V shed 2 bases and J 0 bases; nucleotides not matched to a gene: 11. Germline CDR1 reads SGHAT; CDR2 reads FQNNGV. CDR3 protein: CASSLPRGGSRANTGELFF. The CDR3 DNA follows: TGTGCCAGCAGCTTACCCCGGGGGGGATCCCGCGCGAACACCGGGGAGCTGTTTTTT.

The V and J genes are TRBV5-6 and TRBJ1-1; D is undetermined. CDR1 and CDR2 (germline): SGHDT, YYEEEE. The V and J ends lost 5 bases and 2 bases respectively, with 16 bases between them. CDR3 size: 15 residues. CDR3: CASRLVDRENTEAFF. The CDR3 region has the DNA TGTGCCAGCAGACTAGTCGATCGGGAAAACACTGAAGCTTTCTTT.

The DNA for the CDR3 is TGCGCCAGCAGCTTTGGACCGGGGGCCTACAATGAGCAGTTCTTC. Translation gives CASSFGPGAYNEQFF. The genes are TRBV5-1 and TRBJ2-1; possibly TRBD2 for D (6 bases). Trimming pared 2 bases from V and 2 bases from J, leaving 11 bases between. The CDR3 has 15 residues. CDR1 SGHRS and CDR2 YFSETQ come from the germline V gene.

The table lists this clone with a few counts. The chain joins TRBV2 to TRBJ1-1; D gene uncertain. This CDR3 has 11 residues. V lost 7 bases and J 4 bases, leaving 7 bases between the germline ends. Germline assignment: CDR1 SNHLY and CDR2 FYNNEI. The CDR3 bases are TGTGCCAGCATCGAGGGCACTGAAGCTTTCTTT. Translated, it gives CASIEGTEAFF.

In its sample, this clone was seen a few times. The chain links TRBV7-9 to TRBJ2-7, with 10 bases identical to TRBD2. CDR1 and CDR2 (germline): SEHNR, FQNEAQ (reference sequence). Trimming at V came to 4 bases and at J to 4 bases, leaving 7 bases not matched to a gene. The CDR3 contains 15 residues. This CDR3 is CASSSLAGDNYEQYF. The CDR3 bases are TGTGCCAGCAGCTCTCTAGCGGGGGACAATTACGAGCAGTACTTC.